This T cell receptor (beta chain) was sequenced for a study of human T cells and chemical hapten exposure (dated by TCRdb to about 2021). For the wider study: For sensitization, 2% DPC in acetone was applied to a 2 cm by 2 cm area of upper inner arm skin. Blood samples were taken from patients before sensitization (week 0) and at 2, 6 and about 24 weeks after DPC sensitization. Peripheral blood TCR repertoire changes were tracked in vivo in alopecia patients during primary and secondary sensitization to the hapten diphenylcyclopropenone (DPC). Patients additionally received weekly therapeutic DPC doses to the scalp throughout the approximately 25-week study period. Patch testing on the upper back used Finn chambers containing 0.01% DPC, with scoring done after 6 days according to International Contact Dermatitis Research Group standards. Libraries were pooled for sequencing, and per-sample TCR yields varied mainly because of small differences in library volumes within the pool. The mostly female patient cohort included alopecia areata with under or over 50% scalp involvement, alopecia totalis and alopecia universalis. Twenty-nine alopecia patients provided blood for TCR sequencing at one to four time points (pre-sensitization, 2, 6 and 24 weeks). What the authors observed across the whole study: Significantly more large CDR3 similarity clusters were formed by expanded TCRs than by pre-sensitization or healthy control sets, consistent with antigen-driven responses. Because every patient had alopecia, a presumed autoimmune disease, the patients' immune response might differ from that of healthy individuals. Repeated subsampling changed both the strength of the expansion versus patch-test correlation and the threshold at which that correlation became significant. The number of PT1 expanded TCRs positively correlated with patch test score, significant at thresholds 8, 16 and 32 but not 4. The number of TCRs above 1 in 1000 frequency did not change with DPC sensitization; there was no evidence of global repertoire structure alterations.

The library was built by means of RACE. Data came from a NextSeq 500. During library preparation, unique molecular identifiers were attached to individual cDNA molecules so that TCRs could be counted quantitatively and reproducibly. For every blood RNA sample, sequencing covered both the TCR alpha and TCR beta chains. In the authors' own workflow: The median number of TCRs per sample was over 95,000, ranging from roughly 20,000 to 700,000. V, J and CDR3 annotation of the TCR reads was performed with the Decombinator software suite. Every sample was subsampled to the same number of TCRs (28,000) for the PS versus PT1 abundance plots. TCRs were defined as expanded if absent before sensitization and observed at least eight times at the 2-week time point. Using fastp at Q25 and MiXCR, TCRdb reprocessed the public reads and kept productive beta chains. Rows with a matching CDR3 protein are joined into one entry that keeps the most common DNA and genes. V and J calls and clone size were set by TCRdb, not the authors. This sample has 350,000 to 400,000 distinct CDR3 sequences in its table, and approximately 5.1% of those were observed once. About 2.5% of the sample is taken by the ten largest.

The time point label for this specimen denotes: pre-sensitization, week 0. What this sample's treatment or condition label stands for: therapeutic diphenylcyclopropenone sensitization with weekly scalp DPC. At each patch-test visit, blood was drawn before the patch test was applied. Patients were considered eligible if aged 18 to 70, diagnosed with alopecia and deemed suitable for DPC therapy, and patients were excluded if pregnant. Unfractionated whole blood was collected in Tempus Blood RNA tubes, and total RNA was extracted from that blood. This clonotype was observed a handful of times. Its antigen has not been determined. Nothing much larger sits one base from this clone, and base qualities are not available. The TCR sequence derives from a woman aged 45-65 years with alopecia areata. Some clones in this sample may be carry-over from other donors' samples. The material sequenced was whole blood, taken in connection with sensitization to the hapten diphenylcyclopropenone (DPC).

The CDR3 protein: CSASSLRGASYEQYF. The DNA reads as follows: TGCAGTGCTAGTTCACTGCGGGGGGCCTCCTACGAGCAGTACTTC. The chain was built from TRBV20-1 and TRBJ2-7; TRBD2 fits 8 bases in the junction. The V end gives up 3 bases and the J end 0 bases, leaving 7 bases in the junction not matched to a gene. The CDR1 and CDR2 encoded by the germline V gene (reference sequence) are DFQATT and SNEGSKA. There are 15 amino acids in the CDR3, from cysteine to phenylalanine inclusive. The only DNA kept is the CDR3, 45 bases in frame from the first base.